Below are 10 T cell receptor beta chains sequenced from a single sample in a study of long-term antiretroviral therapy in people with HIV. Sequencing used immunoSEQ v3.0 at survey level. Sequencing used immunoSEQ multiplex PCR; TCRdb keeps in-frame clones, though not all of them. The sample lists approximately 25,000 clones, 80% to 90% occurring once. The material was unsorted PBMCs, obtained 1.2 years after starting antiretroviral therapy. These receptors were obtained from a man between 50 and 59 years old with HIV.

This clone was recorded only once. CDR3 sequence: CASSLESGTSGPHRPYEQYF. CDR3 nucleotides: TGTGCCAGCAGCTTAGAATCCGGGACTAGCGGGCCTCACCGCCCCTACGAGCAGTACTTC. The genes are TRBV11-2 and TRBJ2-7, with TRBD2 matching over 12 bases. The CDR3 sequence is 20 residues long. V shed 0 bases and J 2 bases; nucleotides not matched to a gene: 14. CDR1 is SGHAT and CDR2 is FQNNGV in the germline V gene.

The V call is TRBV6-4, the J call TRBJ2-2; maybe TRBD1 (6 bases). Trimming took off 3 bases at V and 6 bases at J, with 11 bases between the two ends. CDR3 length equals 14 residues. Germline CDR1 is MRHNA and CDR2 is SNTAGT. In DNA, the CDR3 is TGTGCCAGCAGTGATAACGGACAGTCCGGGGAGCTGTTTTTT. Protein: CASSDNGQSGELFF.

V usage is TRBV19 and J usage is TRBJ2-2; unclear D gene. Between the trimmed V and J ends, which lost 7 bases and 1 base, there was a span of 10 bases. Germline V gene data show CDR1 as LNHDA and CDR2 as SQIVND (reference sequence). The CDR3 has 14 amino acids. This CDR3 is CASMGRENTGELFF. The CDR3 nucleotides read TGTGCCAGTATGGGCAGAGAGAACACCGGGGAGCTGTTTTTT.

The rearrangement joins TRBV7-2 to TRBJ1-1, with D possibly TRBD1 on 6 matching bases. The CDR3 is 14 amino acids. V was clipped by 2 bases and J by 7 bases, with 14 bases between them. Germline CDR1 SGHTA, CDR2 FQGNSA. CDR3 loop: CASSLTRDTYEAFF. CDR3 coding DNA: TGTGCCAGCAGCTTAACAAGGGACACCTATGAAGCTTTCTTT.

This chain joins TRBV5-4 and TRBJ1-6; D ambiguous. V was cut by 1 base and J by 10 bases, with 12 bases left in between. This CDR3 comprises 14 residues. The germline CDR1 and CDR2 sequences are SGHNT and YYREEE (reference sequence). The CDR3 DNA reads TGTGCCAGCAGCTTGCAATGGACCTCATCACCCCTCCACTTT. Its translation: CASSLQWTSSPLHF.

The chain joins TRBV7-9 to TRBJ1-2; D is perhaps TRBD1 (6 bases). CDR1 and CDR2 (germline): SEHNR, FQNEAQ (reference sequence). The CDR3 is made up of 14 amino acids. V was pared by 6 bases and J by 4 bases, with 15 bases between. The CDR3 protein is CASSSGTFVYGYTF. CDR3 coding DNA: TGTGCCAGCAGTTCGGGGACATTCGTCTATGGCTACACCTTC.

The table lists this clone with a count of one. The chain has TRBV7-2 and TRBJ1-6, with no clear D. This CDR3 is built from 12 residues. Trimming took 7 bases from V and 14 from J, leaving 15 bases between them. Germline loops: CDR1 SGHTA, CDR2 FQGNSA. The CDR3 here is CASTPDGGALHF. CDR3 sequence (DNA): TGTGCCAGCACCCCAGACGGCGGGGCCCTCCACTTT.

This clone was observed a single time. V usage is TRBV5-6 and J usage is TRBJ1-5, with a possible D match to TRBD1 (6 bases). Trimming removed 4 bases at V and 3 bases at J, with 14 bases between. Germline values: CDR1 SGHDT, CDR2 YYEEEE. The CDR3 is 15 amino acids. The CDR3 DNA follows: TGTGCCAGCAGCGCCGCCGACAGGCCCAATCAGCCCCAGCATTTT. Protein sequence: CASSAADRPNQPQHF.

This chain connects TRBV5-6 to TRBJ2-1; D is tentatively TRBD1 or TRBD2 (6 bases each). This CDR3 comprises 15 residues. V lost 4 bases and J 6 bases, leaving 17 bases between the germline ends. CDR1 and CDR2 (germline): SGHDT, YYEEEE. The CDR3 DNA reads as TGTGCCAGCAGCCGGACGAGGGGGGCCCTCAATGAGCAGTTCTTC. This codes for CASSRTRGALNEQFF.

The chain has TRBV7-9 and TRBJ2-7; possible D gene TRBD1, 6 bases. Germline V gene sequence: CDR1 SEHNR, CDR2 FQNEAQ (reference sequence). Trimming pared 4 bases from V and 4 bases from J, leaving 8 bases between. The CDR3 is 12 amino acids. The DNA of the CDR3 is TGTGCCAGCAGCTCTACAGGGTACGAGCAGTACTTC. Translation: CASSSTGYEQYF.